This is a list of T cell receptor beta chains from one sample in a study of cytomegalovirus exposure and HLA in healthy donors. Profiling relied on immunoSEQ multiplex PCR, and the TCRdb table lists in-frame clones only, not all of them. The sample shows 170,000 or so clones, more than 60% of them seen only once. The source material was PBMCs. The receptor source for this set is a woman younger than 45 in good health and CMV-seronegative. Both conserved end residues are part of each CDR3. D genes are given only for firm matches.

CATGSGLAGGRPDTQYF TRBJ2-3 TRBV15 TRBD2
CASSFDRLGGYTF TRBJ1-2 TRBV27 NA
CASTPGQGSYEQYF TRBJ2-7 TRBV25-1 TRBD1
CASNRQGRTEAFF TRBJ1-1 TRBV6-1 TRBD1
CASGLVRGAGRNEQFF TRBJ2-1 TRBV12-5 NA
CASSSWTGEEAFF TRBJ1-1 TRBV11-1 TRBD1
CAWISSGAPGQGTAGYTF TRBJ1-2 TRBV30 TRBD1
CASREAGGLSYEQYF TRBJ2-7 TRBV19 TRBD1
CASSLLDSPGTF TRBJ1-2 TRBV6-6 NA
CASSLGTGAGAVTQYF TRBJ2-3 TRBV5-1 TRBD1
CASSDSTGVYLYGYTF TRBJ1-2 TRBV5-6 TRBD1
CASSLGGPVTPLHF TRBJ1-6 TRBV7-8 NA
CASSPSGGVDTGELFF TRBJ2-2 TRBV5-4 TRBD2
CASSLAGGRETQYF TRBJ2-5 TRBV11-2 TRBD2
CAISEGPGGGADGYTF TRBJ1-2 TRBV10-3 NA
CASSSTSGWGDTQYF TRBJ2-3 TRBV5-4 TRBD2
CASSLVGVGETEAFF TRBJ1-1 TRBV5-6 NA
CSARSEAKNIQYF TRBJ2-4 TRBV29-1 NA
CASSLRPGQGAETEAFF TRBJ1-1 TRBV14 TRBD1
CASTSFRGGGYTF TRBJ1-2 TRBV11-2 NA
CASPPDRANQPQHF TRBJ1-5 TRBV5-8 TRBD1
CASSPINGGTYGYTF TRBJ1-2 TRBV5-4 NA